This T cell receptor beta chain was captured in a study of blood T cell repertoires in COVID-19 (dated by TCRdb to the early 2020s). Study-level background: The collaborator samples originated in the United States, Italy and Spain and spanned the acute and convalescent phases of COVID-19. The prospective study material was composed of cDNA or gDNA derived from T cells, B-cell-depleted T cells, or PBMCs. Subjects who had been exposed to COVID-19, were actively infected with it, or had recovered from it provided the deeply sampled blood TCRbeta repertoires that made up the dataset. The repertoires were released in a freely available public database intended as a resource for research on the immune response to SARS-CoV-2. The samples were drawn from two sources: the first 160 participants of the ongoing ImmuneRACE study, and 1,200 or so subjects contributed by 6 global collaborators. Sample metadata almost always included a de-identified subject ID, COVID-19 status, age in years and sex. Where available, HLA class I and class II types were taken from metadata supplied by the sample provider and were not determined by assay-based typing. Study-wide findings and limitations: The quantity of clinical and demographic metadata differed by source and by participant and was supplied without curation.

TCRbeta CDR3 regions were amplified from genomic DNA using the immunoSEQ Assay, a bias-controlled multiplex PCR. In the source study's methods: The number of nucleated cells in each sample was estimated by amplification of reference gene primers within the assay. Sequence reads were collapsed and filtered to measure the absolute abundance of every unique TCRbeta CDR3 rearrangement. For each sample, productive Simpson clonality was calculated as the square root of Simpson's diversity index over productive rearrangements. In its TCRdb copy, this immuneACCESS table keeps in-frame sequences only and misses some clones. Where compared with another copy, unresolved V genes explain less than half of these, and the others have no known cause. Clonal size and the V and J genes are those of that table, whereas D and trimming came from the DNA. The sample table lists some 400,000 clones, roughly 90% of them with a count of one. 1.7% of the sample is held by the ten biggest clonotypes.

Participants in the prospective study were enrolled through a virtual design, were aged about 18 to 100 years, and lived in about 25 United States geographic areas. Cohort assignment in the prospective study relied on participant-reported clinical history from a screening survey and a study questionnaire. For ImmuneRACE Cohort 3, a participant was defined as recovered based on two consecutive negative NP/OP PCR tests, clearance by a healthcare professional, or resolution of symptoms. In the prospective study, mobile phlebotomists collected whole blood, serum and a nasopharyngeal or oropharyngeal swab from each participant. Over a roughly two-month period, participants in the prospective study had the option of providing additional blood draws and questionnaires. Blood samples from the prospective study were shipped frozen or at room temperature prior to DNA extraction. This clone was found a few times. The target of this receptor is not known. No base qualities exist here, and no much larger clone lies one base off it.

Ends trimmed: V by 2 bases, J by 6 bases; bases unmatched to a gene: 9. Measured from the cysteine to the phenylalanine, the CDR3 is 14 residues long. Here the CDR3 DNA is all that survives: 42 bases in frame from base 1. From the germline V gene (reference sequence), CDR1 is GTSNPN and CDR2 is SVGIG. The receptor chain draws on TRBV30 and TRBJ1-2; TRBD1 lines up with 7 middle nucleotides. What was sequenced was PBMCs or T cells enriched from blood (not recorded which). The receptor comes from a woman between 25 and 40 years old who had recovered from COVID-19. The nucleotides are TGTGCCTGGAGTCCGACAGGGAGAGGTGATGGCTACACCTTC. Its product reads: CAWSPTGRGDGYTF.